The clone carrying this T cell receptor (beta chain) came up a few times. The sample originates from a study of radiotherapy plus CTLA-4 blockade in lung cancer. Study as a whole: Roughly a sixth of enrolled patients responded objectively, and more than 30% had disease control.

This table comes from immunoSEQ multiplex PCR, and its TCRdb copy is limited to in-frame clones, with some not included. The table includes over 75,000 clones, around four fifths detected once. The CDR3 consists of 14 residues. With 5 bases clipped from V and 3 bases from J, the junction kept 3 bases outside the gene matches. The germline gives CDR1 SEHNR, CDR2 FQNEAQ (reference sequence). The specimen was peripheral blood, collected from a patient treated with radiotherapy plus ipilimumab. The TCR sequence derives from a human donor with non-small cell lung cancer who had stable disease on radiotherapy plus ipilimumab. The V gene is TRBV7-9, the J gene TRBJ2-5, with TRBD2 identical over 10 bases. The CDR3 region is CASSPGLAEETQYF. In DNA, the CDR3 is TGTGCCAGCAGCCCCGGACTAGCGGAAGAGACCCAGTACTTC.